A selection of T cell receptor beta chains follows, all from one sample in a study of CD8 T cell repertoires and HIV-1 epitope variants. Profiling relied on immunoSEQ multiplex PCR, and the TCRdb table lists in-frame clones only, not all of them. Of approximately 6,500 clones listed, less than 70% are singletons. These receptors have no known antigen. The specimen was cultured CD8+ T cells derived from PBMCs. These receptors were obtained from a male donor with HIV. Both conserved end residues are part of each CDR3. D genes are given only for firm matches. Some rows have no size entry. The others give once, few or many, or a class for an expanded clone.

TRBJ2-7,TRBV29-1,-,-,TGCAGCGTTGTTACTTCCAGCTCCTACGAGCAGTACTTC,CSVVTSSSYEQYF
TRBJ2-7,TRBV5-1,few,-,TGCGCCAGCAGCCCATGGGACGGCTACGAGCAGTACTTC,CASSPWDGYEQYF
TRBJ2-2,TRBV15,-,-,TGTGCCACCAGCACTACAGGGGGAGGGGAAACCGGGGAGCTGTTTTTT,CATSTTGGGETGELFF
TRBJ2-1,TRBV11-3,few,TRBD2,TGTGCCAGCAGCTTCAGAAGCGGGAGTTACAATGAGCAGTTCTTC,CASSFRSGSYNEQFF
TRBJ2-3,TRBV10-1,-,-,TGCGCCAGCAGTACCTATCCTACCCGGGACGGAAAGACAGATACGCAGTATTTT,CASSTYPTRDGKTDTQYF
TRBJ2-1,TRBV5-1,-,-,TGCGCCAGCACTTCCCGTAACGCTGAGCAGTTCTTC,CASTSRNAEQFF
TRBJ2-2,TRBV2,-,-,TGTGCCAGCAGTGGGGGGGTTTCCGGGGAGCTGTTTTTT,CASSGGVSGELFF
TRBJ1-2,TRBV29-1,-,-,TGCAGCGTTGAATCCCAAATAGGAGTTCCTAGGGGCTACACCTTC,CSVESQIGVPRGYTF
TRBJ1-5,TRBV28,-,-,TGTGCCAGCAGTCTCGCAGGGTACAATCAGCCCCAGCATTTT,CASSLAGYNQPQHF
TRBJ1-1,TRBV30,-,TRBD1,TGTGCCTGGAGTCCAAAACGGACAGGGGAGACTGAAGCTTTCTTT,CAWSPKRTGETEAFF
TRBJ2-1,TRBV9,-,TRBD1,TGTGCCAGCAGCGTATATCTGACAGGGTCGGGCAATGAGCAGTTCTTC,CASSVYLTGSGNEQFF
TRBJ2-1,TRBV19,-,TRBD2,TGTGCCAGTAGTACACTAGCGGGAGGGGTTGAGCAGTTCTTC,CASSTLAGGVEQFF
TRBJ2-5,TRBV18,few,-,TGTGCCAGCTCACCAGGACTTTCCCAAGAGACCCAGTACTTC,CASSPGLSQETQYF
TRBJ2-1,TRBV6-1,-,-,TGTGCCAGCAGTGACTACCATCCTGCGGGTCACAATGAGCAGTTCTTC,CASSDYHPAGHNEQFF
TRBJ2-7,TRBV5-4,-,TRBD2,TGTGCCAGCAGCGCGAATACCGGGACTAGCGCCTACTACGAGCAGTACTTC,CASSANTGTSAYYEQYF
TRBJ2-7,TRBV5-1,-,-,TGCGCCAGCAGCTCGCTATACGAGCAGTACTTC,CASSSLYEQYF
TRBJ2-7,TRBV7-4,-,TRBD1,TGTGCCAGCAGCTTGGGACAGTACCTTCGTGAGCAGTACTTC,CASSLGQYLREQYF
TRBJ2-1,TRBV5-6,-,-,TGTGCCAGCAGCTTATCGCCAAGGGCGGCCTACAATGAGCAGTTCTTC,CASSLSPRAAYNEQFF
TRBJ2-7,TRBV5-4,-,-,TGTGCCAGCAGCGACTCGACAGTTACCTACGAGCAGTACTTC,CASSDSTVTYEQYF
TRBJ2-1,TRBV19,medium-sized,-,TGTGCCAGTAGTGCAGCCTGGGGCGGGCGTTACAATGAGCAGTTCTTC,CASSAAWGGRYNEQFF
TRBJ1-1,TRBV28,-,-,TGTGCCAGCAGTTTCCAGGGAACCGAAGCTTTCTTT,CASSFQGTEAFF
TRBJ2-1,TRBV10-3,-,-,TGTGCCATCAGTGAGTCGATGGCGGGCTCCTACAATGAGCAGTTCTTC,CAISESMAGSYNEQFF
TRBJ2-4,TRBV27,-,TRBD2,TGTGCCAGCAGTTTAGGGACTAGCGGGAGTAATCAGTACTTC,CASSLGTSGSNQYF
TRBJ2-1,TRBV19,few,-,TGTGCCAGTAGTATGTCGGGACTTTACAATGAGCAGTTCTTC,CASSMSGLYNEQFF
TRBJ2-1,TRBV19,-,TRBD1,TGTGCCAGTAGTATCTCGGGACAGGGGTTCCACAATGAGCAGTTCTTC,CASSISGQGFHNEQFF
TRBJ2-3,TRBV12-5,-,-,TGTGCTAGTGCCTCAGGGTTGGGGGCAGATACGCAGTATTTT,CASASGLGADTQYF
TRBJ1-1,TRBV4-1,-,-,TGCGCCAGCAGCCACTCGGGACTACGAAGGACTGAAGCTTTCTTT,CASSHSGLRRTEAFF
TRBJ1-1,TRBV9,few,-,TGTGCCAGCCGGAGGGGGACTGAAGCTTTCTTT,CASRRGTEAFF
TRBJ2-1,TRBV7-2,few,TRBD2,TGTGCCAGCAGCTTAGAGCCCCGGACTAGCTGGGGCAATGAGCAGTTCTTC,CASSLEPRTSWGNEQFF
TRBJ2-3,TRBV9,-,TRBD1,TGTGCCAGCAGCGCGAGGACAGGGGGCGATACGCAGTATTTT,CASSARTGGDTQYF
TRBJ1-3,TRBV5-6,once,-,TGTGCCAGCAGCTTGGGAGGGAACGGAAACACCATATATTTT,CASSLGGNGNTIYF
TRBJ2-5,TRBV7-9,-,TRBD1,TGTGCCAGCAGCAACGGGACAGGGGGCGAGGAGACCCAGTACTTC,CASSNGTGGEETQYF
TRBJ2-7,TRBV7-3,-,TRBD1,TGTGCCAGCAGCTTGGGACAGTACCTTCGTGAGCAGTACTTC,CASSLGQYLREQYF
TRBJ1-1,TRBV28,-,-,TGTGCCAGCAGCCCGAACACTGAAGCTTTCTTT,CASSPNTEAFF
TRBJ2-5,TRBV20-1,-,-,TGCAGTGCTCGGAAAATTGAGACCCAGTACTTC,CSARKIETQYF
TRBJ2-7,TRBV28,-,TRBD1,TGTGCCAGCAGTCAAACCGGGACAGACCTCTACGAGCAGTACTTC,CASSQTGTDLYEQYF
TRBJ1-1,TRBV19,few,TRBD1,TGTGCCAGTAGTCAACAGGGGGGAGCTGAAGCTTTCTTT,CASSQQGGAEAFF
TRBJ2-2,TRBV29-1,-,-,TGCAGCGTTTTCTCTAGGGTTACCGGGGAGCTGTTTTTT,CSVFSRVTGELFF
TRBJ1-6,TRBV28,-,-,TGTGCCAGCAGTGAAGACAGGTACACCCTCCACTTT,CASSEDRYTLHF
TRBJ2-7,TRBV27,few,-,TGTGCCAGCAGTTTAGGGGCTAGCAGCTACGAGCAGTACTTC,CASSLGASSYEQYF
TRBJ2-7,TRBV19,-,TRBD2,TGTGCCACGCGGACTAGCGGGAGGGAAGGGTCCTACGAGCAGTACTTC,CATRTSGREGSYEQYF
TRBJ2-7,TRBV5-6,-,TRBD1,TGTGCCAGCAGCCCCGGGACAGGTACCTACGAGCAGTACTTC,CASSPGTGTYEQYF
TRBJ2-7,TRBV19,once,TRBD2,TGTGCCAGTAGTATAGTAGCGGGAGGGCCAAACGAGCAGTACTTC,CASSIVAGGPNEQYF
TRBJ1-4,TRBV7-9,-,TRBD1,TGTGCCAGCAGCCCTCCGGGACAGGGGGCCATCAATGAAAAACTGTTTTTT,CASSPPGQGAINEKLFF
TRBJ1-1,TRBV7-9,-,-,TGTGCCAGCAGACCGCCGGGGGGGGATCAAGAAGCTTTCTTT,CASRPPGGDQEAFF